One and the same sample provided the 25 T cell receptor beta chains below, sequenced in a study of T cells in narcolepsy. The data were produced by immunoSEQ multiplex PCR, yet TCRdb's version contains in-frame clones alone and is incomplete. The sample consists of approximately 25,000 clones, 84% of them appearing once. The sample comprised CD45RA- memory CD4+ T cells from PBMCs. The receptors derive from a human donor with narcolepsy.

The chain uses TRBV5-1 and TRBJ1-5, with 9 bases identical to TRBD1. The CDR3 runs 21 residues. Germline V lookup: CDR1 SGHRS, CDR2 YFSETQ. V lost 5 bases and J lost 0; bases outside the gene matches: 21. Written as DNA, the CDR3 is TGCGCCAGCAGGCCGCTGTTTTTTTTCCGGGACAGGGATAATAGCAATCAGCCCCAGCATTTT. Its translation is CASRPLFFFRDRDNSNQPQHF.

The V gene is TRBV18, the J gene TRBJ2-2; no clear D. The CDR3 extends over 14 amino acids. Germline CDR1 is KGHSH and CDR2 is LQKENI. V was pared by 1 base and J by 6 bases, with 9 bases between. The CDR3: CASSPRDRSGELFF. The DNA of the CDR3 is TGTGCCAGCTCACCACGAGACCGGTCCGGGGAGCTGTTTTTT.

V is TRBV6-5 and J is TRBJ1-4, with 8 bases matching TRBD1. From germline, CDR1 is MNHEY and CDR2 SVGAGI. This CDR3 spans 15 amino acids. J was trimmed by 8 bases and V by 6 bases; bases with no gene match: 11. CDR3 in DNA: TGTGCCAGCAGGGATTCACTCCGGGACAGGGAAAAACTGTTTTTT. Amino acid sequence: CASRDSLRDREKLFF.

The sample holds one count of this clone. The chain's CDR3 is CASSVGASSSSGEQYF. For the CDR3, the DNA is TGTGCCAGCAGCGTAGGGGCATCCAGCTCCAGCGGGGAGCAGTACTTC. The rearrangement uses TRBV9 and TRBJ2-7; D may be TRBD2 (6 bases). Germline values: CDR1 SGDLS, CDR2 YYNGEE. The CDR3 contains 16 residues. Trimming left V 0 bases short and J 7 bases short, with 20 bases between.

This sequence joins TRBV28 and TRBJ1-1; D uncertain. This CDR3 has 11 amino acids. CDR1 MDHEN and CDR2 SYDVKM come from the germline V gene. V shed 4 bases and J shed 7 bases, with 7 bases lying between them. CDR3 amino acids: CASSSNLEAFF. The CDR3 DNA is TGTGCCAGCAGTTCTAACCTTGAAGCTTTCTTT.

The chain combines TRBV11-2 with TRBJ1-1, with D hard to call. V was clipped by 5 bases and J by 11 bases, with 18 bases between them. Germline CDR1 reads SGHAT; CDR2 reads FQNNGV. The CDR3 is 13 amino acids. In nucleotides, the CDR3 is TGTGCCAGCAGCCTCCGGGGAGGAAGTGACGCTTTCTTT. Protein product: CASSLRGGSDAFF.

The chain recombines TRBV21-1 with TRBJ2-1. TRBV21-1 is a recognized pseudogene. The CDR3 runs to 14 residues. The CDR3 sequence is CASSPRIRPAEQFF. Written as DNA, the CDR3 is TGTGCCAGCAGCCCTCGTATCCGCCCGGCTGAGCAGTTCTTC.

The CDR3 DNA reads as TGTGCCAGCAGCTTCTCCGGGACTAGCGGTTACAATGAGCAGTTCTTC. Protein product: CASSFSGTSGYNEQFF. J is TRBJ2-1 and V is TRBV7-2, with 11 bases that match TRBD2. V lost 3 bases, J lost 4 bases, and 5 bases stayed unmatched. The CDR3 spans 16 residues. CDR1 is SGHTA and CDR2 is FQGNSA in the germline V gene.

Here the CDR3 DNA reads TGTGCCAGCAGCTTAGTCCGGACAGTTAACAATGAGCAGTTCTTC. Translating it yields CASSLVRTVNNEQFF. This chain connects TRBV7-8 to TRBJ2-1; tentatively, D is TRBD1 (6 bases). Germline V lookup: CDR1 SGHVS, CDR2 FQNEAQ. Trimming shortened V by 1 base and J by 5 bases, and 12 bases separated the two germline ends. This CDR3 contains 15 residues.

The rearrangement uses TRBV9 and TRBJ2-3; no clear D gene. V lost 4 bases to trimming and J lost 6 bases, with 6 bases between them. The CDR3 is 11 residues long. CDR1 is SGDLS and CDR2 is YYNGEE in the germline V gene. CDR3 amino acids: CASSLEDTQYF. The CDR3 bases are TGTGCCAGCAGCCTCGAGGATACGCAGTATTTT.

The genes are TRBV7-2 and TRBJ2-7; 10 bases agree with TRBD2. Germline V gene sequence: CDR1 SGHTA, CDR2 FQGNSA. The ends lost 5 bases at V and 1 base at J; junction bases unmatched: 11. The CDR3 contains 17 residues. The DNA for the CDR3 is TGTGCCAGCAGCACACTAGCGGGGAGGGTGGGGTCCTACGAGCAGTACTTC. This encodes CASSTLAGRVGSYEQYF.

The CDR3 nucleotides are TGTGCCAGCAGCTTGGGTACGGGACTAGTCACAGATACGCAGTATTTT. This codes for CASSLGTGLVTDTQYF. The chain joins TRBV5-6 to TRBJ2-3, with 8 positions matching TRBD2. Germline V CDR1 and CDR2: SGHDT, YYEEEE. J was trimmed by 2 bases and V by 0 bases; bases with no gene match: 5. This CDR3 spans 16 amino acids. The variable domain in full, with the rest retrieved from reference TRBV5-6 and TRBJ2-3, is DAGVTQSPTHLIKTRGQQVTLRCSPKSGHDTVSWYQQALGQGPQFIFQYYEEEERQRGNFPDRFSGHQFPNYSSELNVNALLLGDSALYLCASSLGTGLVTDTQYFGPGTRLTVL.

This clone was counted only a few times. The chain's CDR3 is CASSPGQGSSYEQYF. CDR3 in DNA: TGTGCCAGCAGCCCCGGACAGGGAAGCTCCTACGAGCAGTACTTC. The chain carries TRBV11-3 and TRBJ2-7, with 8 bases identical to TRBD1. The J segment lost 0 bases and the V segment lost 5 bases, leaving 6 bases of the junction unmatched. This CDR3 comprises 15 residues. Germline V lookup: CDR1 SGHNT, CDR2 YENEEA.

This chain uses TRBV6-1 with TRBJ2-2; D possibly corresponds to TRBD1 (7 bases). Trimming pared 11 bases from V and 7 bases from J, leaving 14 bases between. Germline V gene sequence: CDR1 MNHNS, CDR2 SASEGT. The CDR3 totals 12 residues. CDR3 nucleotide sequence: TGTGCCCCCAGGGGGGACGGCGGGGAGCTGTTTTTT. It translates to CAPRGDGGELFF.

This chain uses TRBV7-9 with TRBJ2-3; no clear D. Trimming pared 2 bases from V and 5 bases from J, leaving 5 bases between. Per germline, CDR1 SEHNR and CDR2 FQNEAQ (reference sequence). This CDR3 is 12 amino acids long. This CDR3 reads CASSLTKDTQYF. CDR3 nucleotide sequence: TGTGCCAGCAGCTTAACCAAAGATACGCAGTATTTT.

The chain has TRBV7-2 and TRBJ2-3; D not certain. This CDR3 has 11 amino acids. Germline CDR1 is SGHTA and CDR2 is FQGNSA. V lost 3 bases to trimming and J lost 10 bases, with 8 bases between them. CDR3 protein: CASSLELAQYF. CDR3 coding DNA: TGTGCCAGCAGCTTGGAGCTAGCGCAGTATTTT.

The rearrangement links TRBV15 to TRBJ2-6; the D is unclear. Per the germline V gene, CDR1 is LNHNV and CDR2 is YYDKDF (reference sequence). The CDR3 covers 17 residues. Trimming removed 3 bases at V and 0 bases at J, with 12 bases between. CDR3 coding DNA: TGTGCCACCAGCAGGGCACTGACGGTCTCTGGGGCCAACGTCCTGACTTTC. Translating gives CATSRALTVSGANVLTF.

CDR3 bases: TGCAGCGTTGGGGAGGAGGCCCCTCGCCGGGACAGGAACAACCCTTACACCTATGGCTACACCTTC. Its protein is CSVGEEAPRRDRNNPYTYGYTF. The genes are TRBV29-1 and TRBJ1-2; 8 positions agree with TRBD1. The CDR3 loop spans 22 amino acids. After removal of 4 bases from V and 4 bases from J, the junction contained 32 bases not matched to a gene. The germline V gene encodes CDR1 SQVTM and CDR2 ANQGSEA. Full variable domain (missing parts from reference TRBV29-1 and TRBJ1-2): SAVISQKPSRDICQRGTSLTIQCQVDSQVTMMFWYRQQPGQSLTLIATANQGSEATYESGFVIDKFPISRPNLTFSTLTVSNMSPEDSSIYLCSVGEEAPRRDRNNPYTYGYTFGSGTRLTVV.

This sequence joins TRBV15 and TRBJ2-7, with D perhaps matching TRBD1 (7 bases). The germline CDR1 and CDR2 sequences are LNHNV and YYDKDF (reference sequence). The CDR3 totals 16 residues. The V end was cut by 1 base, the J end by 3 bases, with 16 bases between. As DNA, the CDR3 is TGTGCCACCAGCAGAGGAAAACAGGGGAGGAACTACGAGCAGTACTTC. Residues: CATSRGKQGRNYEQYF.

The sample holds a few counts of this clone. This rearrangement joins TRBV25-1 to TRBJ2-1, with 8 bases matching TRBD2. The length of the CDR3 is 16 residues. Germline trimming cut 7 bases from V and 5 bases from J; bases unmatched to any gene: 13. CDR1 is MGHDK and CDR2 is SYGVNS in the germline V gene. As DNA, the CDR3 is TGTGCCAGCACTAGACTGGGAGCGGGGGCGGACAATGAGCAGTTCTTC. The encoded protein is CASTRLGAGADNEQFF.

This clone appeared a single time. This chain links TRBV28 with TRBJ1-5, with TRBD1 matching over 7 bases. The CDR3 is 14 residues long. The germline V gene has CDR1 MDHEN and CDR2 SYDVKM. The trim removed 6 bases at V and 6 bases at J, leaving 8 bases unmatched. The CDR3 nucleotides read TGTGCCAGCAGCCAGACAGGGCGTTTTCAGCCCCAGCATTTT. As protein: CASSQTGRFQPQHF.

The chain couples TRBV19 to TRBJ1-2, with D perhaps matching TRBD1 (5 bases). Per the germline V gene, CDR1 is LNHDA and CDR2 is SQIVND (reference sequence). Trimming removed 1 base from V and 5 bases from J, with 11 bases in between. The CDR3 extends over 14 amino acids. The CDR3, as DNA: TGTGCCAGTAGTATAGGTACAGGCATTTATGGCTACACCTTC. It codes for CASSIGTGIYGYTF.

The rearrangement links TRBV5-4 to TRBJ2-3; 9 bases match TRBD1. CDR3 length: 14 amino acids. With 3 bases clipped from V and 5 bases from J, the junction kept 4 bases outside the gene matches. Germline V gives CDR1 SGHNT, CDR2 YYREEE (reference sequence). The CDR3 DNA reads TGTGCCAGCAGCTGGGACAGGGTGAAAGATACGCAGTATTTT. It is translated as CASSWDRVKDTQYF.

This rearrangement joins TRBV11-2 to TRBJ2-7; D gene unclear. Germline loops: CDR1 SGHAT, CDR2 FQNNGV. This CDR3 is 14 amino acids long. The V and J ends lost 3 bases and 7 bases respectively, with 16 bases between them. The CDR3 bases are TGTGCCAGCAGCTTGGCTGCCCTTGAGTGGGAGCAGTACTTC. Translation gives CASSLAALEWEQYF.

The V gene is TRBV5-1, the J gene TRBJ2-6, with no clear D. The CDR3 contains 12 residues. V was trimmed by 4 bases and J by 4 bases, leaving 3 bases between them. CDR1 and CDR2 (germline): SGHRS, YFSETQ. The DNA for the CDR3 is TGCGCCAGCAGCGACGGGGCCAACGTCCTGACTTTC. This encodes CASSDGANVLTF.